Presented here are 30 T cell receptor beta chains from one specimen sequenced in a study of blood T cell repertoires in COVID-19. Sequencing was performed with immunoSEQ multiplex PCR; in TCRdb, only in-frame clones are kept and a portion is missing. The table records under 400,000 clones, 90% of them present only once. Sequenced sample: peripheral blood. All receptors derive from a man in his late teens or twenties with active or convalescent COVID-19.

The CDR3 DNA is TGTGCCAGCAGCTTAGTATGGACAAGTTACGAGCAGTACTTC. This encodes CASSLVWTSYEQYF. The rearrangement links TRBV7-2 to TRBJ2-7; D perhaps matches TRBD1 (5 bases). The CDR3 totals 14 residues. The germline CDR1 and CDR2 sequences are SGHTA and FQGNSA. The V end was cut by 1 base, the J end by 4 bases, with 11 bases between.

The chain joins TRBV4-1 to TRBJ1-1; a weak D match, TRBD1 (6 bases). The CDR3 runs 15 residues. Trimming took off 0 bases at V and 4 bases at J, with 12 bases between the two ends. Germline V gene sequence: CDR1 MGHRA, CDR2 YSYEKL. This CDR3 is CASSQERGKGTEAFF. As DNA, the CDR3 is TGCGCCAGCAGCCAAGAAAGGGGGAAAGGCACTGAAGCTTTCTTT.

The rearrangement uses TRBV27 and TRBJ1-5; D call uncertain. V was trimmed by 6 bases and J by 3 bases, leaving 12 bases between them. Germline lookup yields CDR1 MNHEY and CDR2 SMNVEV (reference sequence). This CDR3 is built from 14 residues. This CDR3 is CASSRDITNQPQHF. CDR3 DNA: TGTGCCAGCAGCCGAGACATAACCAATCAGCCCCAGCATTTT.

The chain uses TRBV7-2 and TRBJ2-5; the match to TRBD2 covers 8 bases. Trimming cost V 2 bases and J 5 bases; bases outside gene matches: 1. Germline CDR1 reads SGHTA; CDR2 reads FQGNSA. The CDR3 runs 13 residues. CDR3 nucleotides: TGTGCCAGCAGCTTAACGGGAGGGGAGACCCAGTACTTC. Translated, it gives CASSLTGGETQYF.

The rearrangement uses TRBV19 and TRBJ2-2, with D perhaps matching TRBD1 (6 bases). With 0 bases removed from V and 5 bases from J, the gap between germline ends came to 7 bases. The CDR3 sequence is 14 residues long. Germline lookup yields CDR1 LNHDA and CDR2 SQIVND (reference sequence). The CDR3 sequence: CASSIDRGTGELFF. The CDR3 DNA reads TGTGCCAGTAGTATAGACAGGGGTACCGGGGAGCTGTTTTTT.

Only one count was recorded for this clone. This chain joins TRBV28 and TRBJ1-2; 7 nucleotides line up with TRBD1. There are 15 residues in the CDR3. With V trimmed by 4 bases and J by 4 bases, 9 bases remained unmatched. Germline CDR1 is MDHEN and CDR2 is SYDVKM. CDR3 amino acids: CASSSGQGVFYGYTF. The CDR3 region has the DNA TGTGCCAGCAGTTCCGGTCAGGGGGTATTCTATGGCTACACCTTC.

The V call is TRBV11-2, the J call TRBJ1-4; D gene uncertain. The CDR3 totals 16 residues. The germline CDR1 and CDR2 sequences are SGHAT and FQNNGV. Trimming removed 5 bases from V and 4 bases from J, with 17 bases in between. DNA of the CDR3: TGTGCCAGCAGCCACGGACCCGGGAGGGTTAATGAAAAACTGTTTTTT. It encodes CASSHGPGRVNEKLFF.

The CDR3 loop is CASGGLNQPQHF. CDR3 nucleotide sequence: TGTGCCAGCGGGGGACTAAATCAGCCCCAGCATTTT. J is TRBJ1-5 and V is TRBV28; possibly TRBD1 for D (5 bases). CDR1 is MDHEN, CDR2 SYDVKM, per germline. The CDR3 is 12 amino acids. V dropped 8 bases and J dropped 4 bases, with 9 bases sitting between them.

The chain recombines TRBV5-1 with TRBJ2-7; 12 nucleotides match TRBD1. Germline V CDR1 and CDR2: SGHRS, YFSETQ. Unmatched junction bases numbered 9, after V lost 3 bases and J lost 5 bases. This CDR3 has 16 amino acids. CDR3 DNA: TGCGCCAGCAGCTCAAGGGACAGGGGGCGCTTCCACGAGCAGTACTTC. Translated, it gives CASSSRDRGRFHEQYF.

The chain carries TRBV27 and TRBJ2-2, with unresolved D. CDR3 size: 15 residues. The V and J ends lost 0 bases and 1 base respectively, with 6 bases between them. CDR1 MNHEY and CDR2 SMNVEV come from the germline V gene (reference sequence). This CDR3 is CASSLSAGNTGELFF. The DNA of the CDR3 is TGTGCCAGCAGTTTATCGGCAGGGAACACCGGGGAGCTGTTTTTT.

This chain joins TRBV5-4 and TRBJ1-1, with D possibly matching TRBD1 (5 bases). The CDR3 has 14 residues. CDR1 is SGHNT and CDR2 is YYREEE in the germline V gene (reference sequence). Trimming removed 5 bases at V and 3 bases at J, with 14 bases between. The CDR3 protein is CASRRGFGDTEAFF. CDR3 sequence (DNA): TGTGCCAGCAGGCGGGGGTTCGGCGACACTGAAGCTTTCTTT.

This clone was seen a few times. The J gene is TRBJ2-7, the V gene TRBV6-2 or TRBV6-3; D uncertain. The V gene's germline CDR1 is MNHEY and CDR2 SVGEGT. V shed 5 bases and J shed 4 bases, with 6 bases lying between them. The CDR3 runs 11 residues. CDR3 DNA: TGTGCCAGCAGTCAAAAATACGAGCAGTACTTC. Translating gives CASSQKYEQYF.

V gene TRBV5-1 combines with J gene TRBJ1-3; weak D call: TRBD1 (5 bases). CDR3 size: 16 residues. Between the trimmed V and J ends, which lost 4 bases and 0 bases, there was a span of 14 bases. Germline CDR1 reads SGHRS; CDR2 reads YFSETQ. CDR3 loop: CASSEYRTSSGNTIYF. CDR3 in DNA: TGCGCCAGCAGCGAATACAGGACATCCTCTGGAAACACCATATATTTT.

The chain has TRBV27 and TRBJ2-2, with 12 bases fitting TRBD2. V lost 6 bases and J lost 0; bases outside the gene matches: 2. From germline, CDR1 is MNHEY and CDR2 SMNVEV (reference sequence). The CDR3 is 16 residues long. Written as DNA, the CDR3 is TGTGCCAGCAGACTAGCGGGGGGTTCGAACACCGGGGAGCTGTTTTTT. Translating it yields CASRLAGGSNTGELFF.

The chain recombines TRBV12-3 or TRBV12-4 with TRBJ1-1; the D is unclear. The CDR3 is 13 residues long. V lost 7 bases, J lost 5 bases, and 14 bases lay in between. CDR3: CASIQVPVTEAFF. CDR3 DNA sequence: TGTGCCAGCATTCAGGTCCCAGTTACTGAAGCTTTCTTT.

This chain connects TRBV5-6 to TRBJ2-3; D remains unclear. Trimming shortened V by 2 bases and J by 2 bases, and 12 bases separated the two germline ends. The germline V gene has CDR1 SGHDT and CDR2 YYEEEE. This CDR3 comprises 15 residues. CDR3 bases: TGTGCCAGCAGCTTTATGGGCTATACCACAGATACGCAGTATTTT. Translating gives CASSFMGYTTDTQYF.

In DNA, the CDR3 is TGTGCCAGCAGCAGGGGTATACTCGCAGAGACCCAGTACTTC. It specifies CASSRGILAETQYF. The genes are TRBV7-2 and TRBJ2-5, with a weak D call TRBD1 (5 bases). The CDR3 totals 14 residues. Germline values: CDR1 SGHTA, CDR2 FQGNSA. Trimming removed 5 bases from V and 4 bases from J, with 14 bases in between.

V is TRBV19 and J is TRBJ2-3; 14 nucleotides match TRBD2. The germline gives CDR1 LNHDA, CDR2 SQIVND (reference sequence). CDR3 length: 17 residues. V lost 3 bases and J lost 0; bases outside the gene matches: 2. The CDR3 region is CASSIWTSGGSTDTQYF. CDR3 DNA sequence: TGTGCCAGTAGTATTTGGACTAGCGGGGGGAGCACAGATACGCAGTATTTT.

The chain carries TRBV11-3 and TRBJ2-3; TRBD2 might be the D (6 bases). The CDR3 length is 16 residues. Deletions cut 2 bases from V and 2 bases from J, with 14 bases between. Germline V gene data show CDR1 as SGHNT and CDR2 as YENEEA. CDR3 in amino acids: CASSLSRGEDTDTQYF. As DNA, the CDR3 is TGTGCCAGCAGCTTATCGCGGGGCGAGGACACAGATACGCAGTATTTT. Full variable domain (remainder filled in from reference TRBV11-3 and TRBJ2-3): EAGVVQSPRYKIIEKKQPVAFWCNPISGHNTLYWYLQNLGQGPELLIRYENEEAVDDSQLPKDRFSAERLKGVDSTLKIQPAELGDSAVYLCASSLSRGEDTDTQYFGPGTRLTVL.

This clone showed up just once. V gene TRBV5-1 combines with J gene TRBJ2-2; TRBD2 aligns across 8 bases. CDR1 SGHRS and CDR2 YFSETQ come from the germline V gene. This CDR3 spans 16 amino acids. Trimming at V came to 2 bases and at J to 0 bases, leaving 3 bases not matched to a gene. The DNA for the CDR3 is TGCGCCAGCAGCTTTACTAGCGGAGCGAACACCGGGGAGCTGTTTTTT. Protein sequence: CASSFTSGANTGELFF. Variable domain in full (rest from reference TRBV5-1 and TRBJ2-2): KAGVTQTPRYLIKTRGQQVTLSCSPISGHRSVSWYQQTPGQGLQFLFEYFSETQRNKGNFPGRFSGRQFSNSRSEMNVSTLELGDSALYLCASSFTSGANTGELFFGEGSRLTVL.

CDR3 region: CASNRDRGQPQHF. Here the CDR3 DNA reads TGTGCCAGCAATAGGGACAGGGGACAGCCCCAGCATTTT. J is TRBJ1-5 and V is TRBV2, with 10 bases fitting TRBD1. Germline V lookup: CDR1 SNHLY, CDR2 FYNNEI. The CDR3 loop spans 13 amino acids. The trim removed 7 bases at V and 7 bases at J, leaving 4 bases unmatched.

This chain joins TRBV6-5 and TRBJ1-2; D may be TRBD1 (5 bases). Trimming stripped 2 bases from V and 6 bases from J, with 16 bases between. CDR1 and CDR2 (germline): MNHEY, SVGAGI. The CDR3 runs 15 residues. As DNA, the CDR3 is TGTGCCAGCAGTTACGTAGGACAAGAAATCGATGGCTACACCTTC. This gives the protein CASSYVGQEIDGYTF.

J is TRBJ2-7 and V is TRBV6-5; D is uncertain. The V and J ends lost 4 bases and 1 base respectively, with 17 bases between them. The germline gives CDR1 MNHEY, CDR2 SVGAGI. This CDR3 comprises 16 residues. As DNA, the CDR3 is TGTGCCAGCAGTTCGAACCCTCTTGGCGGATCCTACGAGCAGTACTTC. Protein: CASSSNPLGGSYEQYF.

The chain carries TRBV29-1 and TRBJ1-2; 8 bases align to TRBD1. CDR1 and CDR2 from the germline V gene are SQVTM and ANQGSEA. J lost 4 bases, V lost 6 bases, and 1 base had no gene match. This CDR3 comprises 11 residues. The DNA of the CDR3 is TGCAGCGTGACAGGGGCCTATGGCTACACCTTC. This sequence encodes CSVTGAYGYTF.

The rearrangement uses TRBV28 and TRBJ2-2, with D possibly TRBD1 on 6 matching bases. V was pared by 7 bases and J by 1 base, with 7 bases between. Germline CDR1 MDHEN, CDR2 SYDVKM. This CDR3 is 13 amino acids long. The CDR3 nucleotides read TGTGCCAGCATCAGGGGGAACACCGGGGAGCTGTTTTTT. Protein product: CASIRGNTGELFF.

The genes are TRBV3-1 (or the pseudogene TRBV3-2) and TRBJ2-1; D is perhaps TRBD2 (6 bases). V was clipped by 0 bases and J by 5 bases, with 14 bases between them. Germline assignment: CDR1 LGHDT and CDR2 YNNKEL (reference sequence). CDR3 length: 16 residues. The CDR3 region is CASSQDYPGENNEQFF. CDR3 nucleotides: TGTGCCAGCAGCCAAGATTATCCGGGGGAAAACAATGAGCAGTTCTTC.

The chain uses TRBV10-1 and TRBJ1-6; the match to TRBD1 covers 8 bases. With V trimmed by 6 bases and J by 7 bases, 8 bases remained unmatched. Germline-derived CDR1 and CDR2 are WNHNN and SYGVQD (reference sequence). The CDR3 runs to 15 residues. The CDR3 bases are TGCGCCAGCAGCCTCAGGGGGCGCCTCAATTCACCCCTCCACTTT. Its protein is CASSLRGRLNSPLHF.

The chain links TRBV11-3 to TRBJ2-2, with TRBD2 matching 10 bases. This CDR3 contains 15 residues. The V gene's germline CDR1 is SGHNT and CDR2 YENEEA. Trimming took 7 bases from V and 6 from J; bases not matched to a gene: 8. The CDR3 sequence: CASKKAGGPPGELFF. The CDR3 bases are TGTGCCAGCAAAAAAGCGGGGGGGCCCCCCGGGGAGCTGTTTTTT.

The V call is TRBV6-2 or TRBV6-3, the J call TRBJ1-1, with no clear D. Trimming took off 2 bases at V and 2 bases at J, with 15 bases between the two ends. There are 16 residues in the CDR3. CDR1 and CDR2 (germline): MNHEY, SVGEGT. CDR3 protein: CASSYRVFGPNTEAFF. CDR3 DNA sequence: TGTGCCAGCAGTTACCGGGTATTCGGTCCCAACACTGAAGCTTTCTTT.

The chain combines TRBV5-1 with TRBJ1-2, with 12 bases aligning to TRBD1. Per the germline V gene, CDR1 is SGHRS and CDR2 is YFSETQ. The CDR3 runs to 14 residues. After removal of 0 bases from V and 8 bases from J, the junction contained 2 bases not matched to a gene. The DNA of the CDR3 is TGCGCCAGCAGCTTGGCAGGGACAGGGGGCGGCTACACCTTC. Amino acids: CASSLAGTGGGYTF.